This TCR beta chain appears in the sequencing data of a study of shared clonotypes between healthy human individuals. In the study overall: The donors, two women and a few men, were aged 18 to 49. Whole-study results and caveats: For sorted subsets, rarefaction showed incomplete sequencing despite large depth. Clonotypes shared by all four sorted-subset donors had higher generation probabilities than non-shared clonotypes.

This CDR3 has 14 amino acids. Germline V gene data show CDR1 as LNHDA and CDR2 as SQIVND (reference sequence). The V end was cut by 3 bases, the J end by 1 base, with 9 bases between. The sorted-subset replicate PCRs were given about 210 ng DNA, which is 30,000 or so T cell genomes. Profiled with immunoSEQ multiplex PCR; TCRdb holds only in-frame clones, not every one. The sample comprises approximately 2.5 million clones, roughly nine tenths of which are singletons, and about 0.13% rests with the top ten. Note on this clone: Antigen: not known.

The clonotype was recovered from a man aged 18 to 29 in good health. The sample consisted of naive CD4+ T cells sorted from blood. Subset reported: CD45RA+ positively selected. This sequence joins TRBV19 and TRBJ1-1; D gene uncertain. This CDR3 reads CASSIHEENTEAFF. Here the CDR3 DNA reads TGTGCCAGTAGTATCCATGAGGAGAACACTGAAGCTTTCTTT.